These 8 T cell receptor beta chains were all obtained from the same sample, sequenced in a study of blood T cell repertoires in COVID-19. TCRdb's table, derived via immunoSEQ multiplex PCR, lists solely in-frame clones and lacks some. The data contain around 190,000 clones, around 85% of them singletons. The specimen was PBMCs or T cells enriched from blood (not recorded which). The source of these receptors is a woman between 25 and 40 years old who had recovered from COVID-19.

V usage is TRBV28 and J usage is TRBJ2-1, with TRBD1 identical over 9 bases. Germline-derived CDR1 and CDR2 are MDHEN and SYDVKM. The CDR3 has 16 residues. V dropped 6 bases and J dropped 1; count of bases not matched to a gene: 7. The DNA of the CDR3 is TGTGCCAGCAGGGCCGGGACAGGGCGGTCCTACAATGAGCAGTTCTTC. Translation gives CASRAGTGRSYNEQFF.

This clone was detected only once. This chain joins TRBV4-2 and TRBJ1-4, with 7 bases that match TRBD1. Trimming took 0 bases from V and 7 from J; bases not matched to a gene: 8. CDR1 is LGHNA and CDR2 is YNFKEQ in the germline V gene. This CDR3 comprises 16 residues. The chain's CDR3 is CASSQELQGLGEKLFF. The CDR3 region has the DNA TGTGCCAGCAGCCAAGAGCTACAGGGGCTTGGTGAAAAACTGTTTTTT.

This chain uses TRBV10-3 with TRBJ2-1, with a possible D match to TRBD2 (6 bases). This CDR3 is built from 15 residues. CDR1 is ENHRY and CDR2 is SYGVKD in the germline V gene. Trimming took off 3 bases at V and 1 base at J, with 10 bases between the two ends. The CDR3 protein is CAISERGGSYNEQFF. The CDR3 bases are TGTGCCATCAGTGAAAGGGGAGGATCCTACAATGAGCAGTTCTTC.

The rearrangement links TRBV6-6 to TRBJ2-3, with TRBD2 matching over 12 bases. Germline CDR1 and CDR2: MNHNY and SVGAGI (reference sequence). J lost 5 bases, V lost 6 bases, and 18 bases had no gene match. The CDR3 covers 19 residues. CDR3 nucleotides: TGTGCCAGCAGCCGACCCCCGGGGCTCGCGGGACTAGCGGGAGATACGCAGTATTTT. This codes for CASSRPPGLAGLAGDTQYF.

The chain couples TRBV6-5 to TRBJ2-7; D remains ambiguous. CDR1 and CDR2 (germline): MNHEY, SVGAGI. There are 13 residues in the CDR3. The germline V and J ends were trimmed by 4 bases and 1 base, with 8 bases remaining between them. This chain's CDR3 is CASSLADSYEQYV. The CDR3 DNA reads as TGTGCCAGCAGTTTGGCGGATTCCTACGAGCAGTACGTC.

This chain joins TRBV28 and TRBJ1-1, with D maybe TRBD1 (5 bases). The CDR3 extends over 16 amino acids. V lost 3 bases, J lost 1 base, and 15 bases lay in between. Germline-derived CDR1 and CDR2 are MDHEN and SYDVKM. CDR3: CASSFGRWGRNTEAFF. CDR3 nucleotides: TGTGCCAGCAGTTTTGGGAGGTGGGGGAGGAACACTGAAGCTTTCTTT.

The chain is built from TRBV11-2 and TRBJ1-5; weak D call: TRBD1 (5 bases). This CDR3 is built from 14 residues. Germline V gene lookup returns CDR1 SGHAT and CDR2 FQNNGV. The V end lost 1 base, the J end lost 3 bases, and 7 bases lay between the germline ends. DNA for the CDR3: TGTGCCAGCAGCTTAGGGGGCTACAATCAGCCCCAGCATTTT. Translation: CASSLGGYNQPQHF.

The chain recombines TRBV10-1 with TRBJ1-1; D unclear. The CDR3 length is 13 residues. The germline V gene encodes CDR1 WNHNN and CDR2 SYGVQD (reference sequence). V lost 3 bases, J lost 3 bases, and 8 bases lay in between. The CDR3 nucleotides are TGCGCCAGCAGTGACTCCGGGGACACTGAAGCTTTCTTT. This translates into CASSDSGDTEAFF.